The rows below give T cell receptor beta chains drawn from one sample of a study of cytomegalovirus exposure and HLA in healthy donors. Data came from immunoSEQ multiplex PCR; TCRdb stores just in-frame clones and leaves some out. Of about 79,000 clones listed, approximately 93% are singletons. Sample: PBMCs. The receptors were sampled from a woman aged 30 to 39 in good health and CMV-seronegative. Both conserved end residues are part of each CDR3. The D gene is left open where the match is weak. The size of a clone is reported for some rows only, either as once, few or many, or as a class for expanded clones.

clone size	D gene	V gene	J gene	CDR3 DNA	CDR3 protein
.	.	TRBV10-3	TRBJ1-1	TGTGCCATCAGTAGTGGGGGCCTGAACACTGAAGCTTTCTTT	CAISSGGLNTEAFF
.	TRBD2	TRBV7-3	TRBJ2-2	TGTGCCAGCAGCTTAGGTGGACTAGCGGGAGTAGCCGGGGAGCTGTTTTTT	CASSLGGLAGVAGELFF
.	.	TRBV10-3	TRBJ2-1	TGTGCCATCAGTGTGGGCGGACTCTCCTACAATGAGCAGTTCTTC	CAISVGGLSYNEQFF
.	.	TRBV6-5	TRBJ2-1	TGTGCCAGCGGGGGGAGAACCTCCTACAATGAGCAGTTCTTC	CASGGRTSYNEQFF
once	.	TRBV7-9	TRBJ1-4	TGTGCCAGCAGCTTAGGGACAGTAAATGAAAAACTGTTTTTT	CASSLGTVNEKLFF
.	TRBD1	TRBV30	TRBJ2-5	TGTGCCTGGAGGACGCCGGGACAGGGGGCGGGAGAGACCCAGTACTTC	CAWRTPGQGAGETQYF
.	.	TRBV7-2	TRBJ1-1	TGTGCCAGCAGCTTAGTGAGGAACACTGAAGCTTTCTTT	CASSLVRNTEAFF
.	TRBD2	TRBV5-1	TRBJ2-3	TGCGCCAGCAGCTTGTCTAGCGGGGGCACAGATACGCAGTATTTT	CASSLSSGGTDTQYF
.	TRBD2	TRBV10-3	TRBJ2-7	TGTGCCATCAGCTCAACTAGCGTGGGCTGGGAGGAGCAGTACTTC	CAISSTSVGWEEQYF
.	TRBD1	TRBV29-1	TRBJ2-2	TGCAGCGTTGAACTTGGGACAGACTGCGAACACCGGGGAGCTGTTTTT	CSVELGTDCEHRGAVF
.	TRBD1	TRBV27	TRBJ2-7	TGTGCCAGCACCTATAAGGGGACAGGGGGTTACGAGCAGTACTTC	CASTYKGTGGYEQYF
.	.	TRBV6-5	TRBJ2-5	TGTGCCAGCAGTTACTCGAGTTCGAGCGTGCGGGAGACCCAGTACTTC	CASSYSSSSVRETQYF
.	TRBD1	TRBV5-1	TRBJ2-5	TGCGCCAGCAGCTTGGCGGACAGGTCGACCCAGTACTTC	CASSLADRSTQYF
.	.	TRBV20-1	TRBJ2-7	TGCAGTGCTGGACACTACGAGCAGTACTTC	CSAGHYEQYF
.	TRBD1	TRBV5-5	TRBJ2-1	TGTGCCAGCAGCTTGATGACAGGGTCTTACAATGAGCAGTTCTTC	CASSLMTGSYNEQFF
.	TRBD2	TRBV5-1	TRBJ2-4	TGCGCCAGCAGACTAGCGGGGGGAGCCAAAAACATTCAGTACTTC	CASRLAGGAKNIQYF
.	TRBD1	TRBV25-1	TRBJ1-1	TGTGCCAGCAGTCCCGGACAGGCCTATACGCGGGTCGCTGAAGCTTTCTTT	CASSPGQAYTRVAEAFF
.	.	TRBV10-3	TRBJ1-1	TGTGCCATCAGATCGGCAGGGAAATCGAACACTGAAGCTTTCTTT	CAIRSAGKSNTEAFF
.	TRBD1	TRBV2	TRBJ1-3	TGTGCCATACAGGGGGCTGGAAACACCATATATTTT	CAIQGAGNTIYF
.	.	TRBV18	TRBJ1-1	TGTGCCAGCTCACCATTGACGGGCACTGAAGCTTTCTTT	CASSPLTGTEAFF
.	.	TRBV27	TRBJ1-6	TGTGCCAGCCGCTTCTCAGGGAACTCCTATAATTCACCCCTCCACTTT	CASRFSGNSYNSPLHF
.	.	TRBV18	TRBJ2-7	TGTGCCAGCTCACCGGAGGGGGCACCGGGCTACGAGCAGTACTTC	CASSPEGAPGYEQYF